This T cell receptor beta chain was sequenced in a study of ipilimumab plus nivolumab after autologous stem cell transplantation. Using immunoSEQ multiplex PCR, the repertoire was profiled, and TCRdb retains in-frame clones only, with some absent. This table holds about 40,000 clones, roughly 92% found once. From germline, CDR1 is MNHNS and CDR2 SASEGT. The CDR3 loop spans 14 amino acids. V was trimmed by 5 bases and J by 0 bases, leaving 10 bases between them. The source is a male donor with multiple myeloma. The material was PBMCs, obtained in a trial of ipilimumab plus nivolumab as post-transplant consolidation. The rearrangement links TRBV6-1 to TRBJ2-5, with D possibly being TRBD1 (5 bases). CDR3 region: CASSKSGYQETQYF. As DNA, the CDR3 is TGTGCCAGCAGTAAGTCAGGGTACCAAGAGACCCAGTACTTC.